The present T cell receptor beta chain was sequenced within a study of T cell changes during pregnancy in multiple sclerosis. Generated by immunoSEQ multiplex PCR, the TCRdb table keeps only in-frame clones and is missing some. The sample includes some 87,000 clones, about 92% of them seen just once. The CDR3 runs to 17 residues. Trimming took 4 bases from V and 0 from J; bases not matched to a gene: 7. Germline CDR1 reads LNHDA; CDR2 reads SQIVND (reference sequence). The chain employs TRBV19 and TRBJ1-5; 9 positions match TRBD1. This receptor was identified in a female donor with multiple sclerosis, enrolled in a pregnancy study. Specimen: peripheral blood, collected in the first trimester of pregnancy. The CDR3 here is CASSTPTGGFSNQPQHF. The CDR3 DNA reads TGTGCCAGTAGTACCCCGACAGGGGGGTTTAGCAATCAGCCCCAGCATTTT.